This T cell receptor beta chain originates from a study of blood T cell repertoires in COVID-19. Study-wide background: T cells, B-cell-depleted T cells, or PBMCs supplied cDNA or gDNA.

Sequenced by immunoSEQ multiplex PCR; TCRdb stores in-frame clones only, minus some. The data contain about 38,000 clones, 84% of them seen just once; the ten biggest clones take up approximately 1.7%. This CDR3 is 13 amino acids long. V was trimmed by 5 bases and J by 3 bases, leaving 9 bases between them. Germline V lookup: CDR1 SGHDT, CDR2 YYEEEE. Sequencing was done on a sample of peripheral blood. The chain recombines TRBV5-6 with TRBJ2-4; D may be TRBD1 (6 bases). This clonotype originated in a man aged 60-69 years with COVID-19, enrolled during active disease. The CDR3 sequence is CASRQGSKNIQYF. As DNA, the CDR3 is TGTGCCAGCAGACAGGGCAGCAAAAACATTCAGTACTTC.